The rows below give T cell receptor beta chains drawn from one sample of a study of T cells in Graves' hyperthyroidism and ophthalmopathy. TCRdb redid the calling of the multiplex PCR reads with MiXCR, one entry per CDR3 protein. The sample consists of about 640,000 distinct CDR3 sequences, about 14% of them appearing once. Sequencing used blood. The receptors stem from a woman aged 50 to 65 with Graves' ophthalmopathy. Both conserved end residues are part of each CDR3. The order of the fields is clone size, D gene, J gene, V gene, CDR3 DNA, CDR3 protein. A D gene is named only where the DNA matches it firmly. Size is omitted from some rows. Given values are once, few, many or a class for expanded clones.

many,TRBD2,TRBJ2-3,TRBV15,TGTGCCACCAGTACTCCTAGCGGACCTAGCACAGATACGCAGTATTTT,CATSTPSGPSTDTQYF
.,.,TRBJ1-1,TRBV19,TGTGCCAGTAGTACAGAGGCCCTCATGAACACTGAAGCTTTCTTT,CASSTEALMNTEAFF
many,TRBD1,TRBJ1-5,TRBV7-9,TGTGCCAGCAGCTTCGGGACAGGGTTCAATCAGCCCCAGCATTTT,CASSFGTGFNQPQHF
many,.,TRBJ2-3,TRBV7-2,TGTGCCAGCAGCTTAATGACAGATACGCAGTATTTT,CASSLMTDTQYF
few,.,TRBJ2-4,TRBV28,TGTGCCAGCAGTCCGTCACGACTCAAGCAAAACATTCAGTACTTC,CASSPSRLKQNIQYF
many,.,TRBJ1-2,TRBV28,TGTGCCAGCAGTTTAAATCAAGCTAACTATGGCTACACCTTC,CASSLNQANYGYTF
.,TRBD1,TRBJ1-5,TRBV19,TGTGCCAGTAGTAGGAGGGACAGAAATCAGCCCCAGCATTTT,CASSRRDRNQPQHF
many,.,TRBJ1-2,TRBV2,TGTGCCAGCAGTGTGGGGACAATCTATGGCTACACCTTC,CASSVGTIYGYTF
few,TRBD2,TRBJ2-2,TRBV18,TGTGCCAGCTCACCATCCCCAGCGGGAGGCGCCAACACCGGGGAGCTGTTTTTT,CASSPSPAGGANTGELFF
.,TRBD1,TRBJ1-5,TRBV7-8,TGTGCCAGCAGCTTAGTGGGACAGGGCAAACAGCCCCAGCATTTT,CASSLVGQGKQPQHF
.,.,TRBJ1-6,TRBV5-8,TGTGCCAGCAGCGCGGTGGACGGTCAAAATTCACCCCTCCACTTT,CASSAVDGQNSPLHF
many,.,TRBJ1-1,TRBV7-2,TGTGCCAGCAGCTCAAGGTTTACAGGGAACACTGAAGCTTTCTTT,CASSSRFTGNTEAFF
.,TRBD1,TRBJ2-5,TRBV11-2,TGTGCCAGCAGCCGGAGGAACAGGGGGGAGACCCAGTACTTC,CASSRRNRGETQYF
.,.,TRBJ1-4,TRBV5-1,TGCGCCAGCAGCGAGCTATCCGGGAGCCAACTGTTTTTT,CASSELSGSQLFF
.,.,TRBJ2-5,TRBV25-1,TGTGCCAGCAGTGAATATTGGAACGCACAAGAGACCCAGTACTTC,CASSEYWNAQETQYF
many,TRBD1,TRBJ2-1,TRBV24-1,TGTGCCACCAGTGATCCCAGGACAGGGAGCTCCTACAATGAGCAGTTCTTC,CATSDPRTGSSYNEQFF
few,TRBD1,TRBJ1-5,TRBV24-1,TGTGCCACCAGTGATCCCGGGACAGGCGGTTCCAATCAGCCCCAGCATTTT,CATSDPGTGGSNQPQHF
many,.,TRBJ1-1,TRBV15,TGTGCCACCAGGAAAGGGGGGCGCGTGGGCACTGAAGCTTTCTTT,CATRKGGRVGTEAFF
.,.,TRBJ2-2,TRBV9,TGTGCCAGCAGCCCAGCCGGGGGTGGGTTTAACACCGGGGAGCTGTTTTTT,CASSPAGGGFNTGELFF
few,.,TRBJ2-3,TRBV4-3,TGCGCCAGCAGCCAATCGGGGGAGAGAGGCACAGATACGCAGTATTTT,CASSQSGERGTDTQYF
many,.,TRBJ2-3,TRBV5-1,TGCGCCAGCGCTATTCGGTCTTTCACAGATACGCAGTATTTT,CASAIRSFTDTQYF
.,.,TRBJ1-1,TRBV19,TGTGCCAGTAGTACCCTCGGGCTTGAAGCTTTCTTT,CASSTLGLEAFF
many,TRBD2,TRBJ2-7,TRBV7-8,TGTGCCAGCAGCTTCCGGACTAGCGGGTACGAGCAGTACTTC,CASSFRTSGYEQYF
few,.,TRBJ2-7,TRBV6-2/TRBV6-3,TGTGCCAGCAGTTACGGGATATTCTACGAGCAGTACTTC,CASSYGIFYEQYF
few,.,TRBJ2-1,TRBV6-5,TGTGCCAGCAGTTACCGGGACTGGGAGTACAATGAGCAGTTCTTC,CASSYRDWEYNEQFF
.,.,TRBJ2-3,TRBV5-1,TGCGCCAGCGCGGACAAACTAGATACGCAGTATTTT,CASADKLDTQYF
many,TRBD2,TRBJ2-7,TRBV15,TGTGCCACCAGCAGAGATACTAGCGGGGACTCCTACGAGCAGTACTTC,CATSRDTSGDSYEQYF
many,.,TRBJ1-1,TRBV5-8,TGTGCCAGCAGCTTAGAGAGGCACACTGAAGCTTTCTTT,CASSLERHTEAFF
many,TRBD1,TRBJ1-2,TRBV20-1,TGCAGTGCTAGAGATCCCCGGGACAGGTCTAACTATGGCTACACCTTC,CSARDPRDRSNYGYTF
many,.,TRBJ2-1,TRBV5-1,TGCGCCAGCAGCTTGGGACTAGAATCCGGAGAGCAGTTCTTC,CASSLGLESGEQFF
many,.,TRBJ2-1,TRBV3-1,TGTGCCAGCAGCCAAGATTTGGGGAGACAAGGTGAGCAGTTCTTC,CASSQDLGRQGEQFF
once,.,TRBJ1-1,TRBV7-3,TGCGCCAGCAGCCAAAAGGGGGGGGGGGGAGGAGGGGACACTGAAGCTTTCTTT,CASSQKGGGGGGDTEAFF
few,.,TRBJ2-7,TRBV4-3,TGCGCCAGCAGCCAAGAAAGCAGGGACTCCTACGAGCAGTACTTC,CASSQESRDSYEQYF
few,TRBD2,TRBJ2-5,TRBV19,TGTGCCAGTAGTGAGCTAGCGGGAATTGGAGAGACCCAGTACTTC,CASSELAGIGETQYF
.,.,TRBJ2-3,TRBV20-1,TGCAGTGTATATAGTGGGAGTGCCCCAGATACGCAGTATTTT,CSVYSGSAPDTQYF